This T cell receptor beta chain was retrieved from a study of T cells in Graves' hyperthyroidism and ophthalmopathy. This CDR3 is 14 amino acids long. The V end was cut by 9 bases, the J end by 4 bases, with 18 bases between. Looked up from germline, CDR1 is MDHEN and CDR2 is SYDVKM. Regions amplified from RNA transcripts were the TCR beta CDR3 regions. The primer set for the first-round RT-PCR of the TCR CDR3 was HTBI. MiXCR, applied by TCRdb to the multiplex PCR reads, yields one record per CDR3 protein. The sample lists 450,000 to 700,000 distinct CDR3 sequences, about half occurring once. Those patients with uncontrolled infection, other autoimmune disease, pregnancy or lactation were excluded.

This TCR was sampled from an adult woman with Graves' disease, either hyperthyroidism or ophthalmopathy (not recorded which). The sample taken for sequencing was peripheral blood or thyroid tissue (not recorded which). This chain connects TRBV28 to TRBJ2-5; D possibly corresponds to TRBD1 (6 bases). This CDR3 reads CASRPTGTGETQYF. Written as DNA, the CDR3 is TGTGCCAGTCGCCCTACAGGGACCGGAGAGACCCAGTACTTC.